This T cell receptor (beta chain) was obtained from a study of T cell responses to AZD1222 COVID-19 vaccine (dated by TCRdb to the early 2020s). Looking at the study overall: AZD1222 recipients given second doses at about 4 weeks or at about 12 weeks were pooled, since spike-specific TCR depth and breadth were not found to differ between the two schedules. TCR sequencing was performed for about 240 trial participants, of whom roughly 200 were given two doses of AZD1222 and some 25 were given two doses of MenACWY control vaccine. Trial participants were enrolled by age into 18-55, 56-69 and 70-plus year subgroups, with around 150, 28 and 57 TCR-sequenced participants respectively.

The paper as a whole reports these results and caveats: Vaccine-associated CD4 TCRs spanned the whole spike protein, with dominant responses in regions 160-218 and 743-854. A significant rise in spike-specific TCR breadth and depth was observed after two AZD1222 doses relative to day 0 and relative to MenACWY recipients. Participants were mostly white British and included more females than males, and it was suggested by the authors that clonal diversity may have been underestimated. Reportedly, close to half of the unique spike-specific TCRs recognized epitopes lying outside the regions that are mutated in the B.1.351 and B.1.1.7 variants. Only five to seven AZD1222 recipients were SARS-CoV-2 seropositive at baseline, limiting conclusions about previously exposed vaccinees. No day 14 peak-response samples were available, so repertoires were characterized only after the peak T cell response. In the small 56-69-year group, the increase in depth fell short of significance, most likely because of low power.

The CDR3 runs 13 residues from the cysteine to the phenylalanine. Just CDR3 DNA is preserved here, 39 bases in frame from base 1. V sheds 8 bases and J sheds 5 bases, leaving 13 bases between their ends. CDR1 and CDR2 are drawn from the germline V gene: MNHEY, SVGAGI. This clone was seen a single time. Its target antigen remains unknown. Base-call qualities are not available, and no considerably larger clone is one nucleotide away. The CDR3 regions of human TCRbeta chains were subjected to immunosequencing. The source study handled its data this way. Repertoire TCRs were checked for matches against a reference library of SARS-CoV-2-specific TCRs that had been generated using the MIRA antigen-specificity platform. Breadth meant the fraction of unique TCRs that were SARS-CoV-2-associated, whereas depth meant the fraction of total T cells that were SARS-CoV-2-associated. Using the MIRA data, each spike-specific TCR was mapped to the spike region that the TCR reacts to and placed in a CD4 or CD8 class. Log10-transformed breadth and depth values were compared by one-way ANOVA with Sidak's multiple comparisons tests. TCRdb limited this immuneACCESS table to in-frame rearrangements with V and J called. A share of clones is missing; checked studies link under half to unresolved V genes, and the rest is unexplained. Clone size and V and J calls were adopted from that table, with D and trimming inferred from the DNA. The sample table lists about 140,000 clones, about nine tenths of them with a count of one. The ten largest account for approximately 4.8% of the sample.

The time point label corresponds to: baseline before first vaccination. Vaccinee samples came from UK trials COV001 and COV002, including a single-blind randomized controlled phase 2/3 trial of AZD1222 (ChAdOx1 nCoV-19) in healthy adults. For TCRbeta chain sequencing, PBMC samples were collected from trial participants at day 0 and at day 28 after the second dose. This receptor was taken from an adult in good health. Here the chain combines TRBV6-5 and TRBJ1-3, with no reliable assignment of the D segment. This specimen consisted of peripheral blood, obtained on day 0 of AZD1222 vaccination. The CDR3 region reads CASDVGGRNTIYF. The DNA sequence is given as TGTGCCAGCGACGTTGGCGGAAGAAACACCATATATTTT.